This paragraph covers one T cell receptor beta chain sequence. This sample is part of a study of blood T cell repertoires in COVID-19. About the study: Acute and convalescent COVID-19 samples came from the United States, Italy and Spain.

Trimming cost V 4 bases and J 10 bases; bases outside gene matches: 7. CDR3 length: 14 residues. The V gene's germline CDR1 is MNHEY and CDR2 SVGAGI. Authors' data handling: From reference gene primer amplification, estimates of nucleated cell counts were derived. The repertoire was sequenced with immunoSEQ multiplex PCR; TCRdb's copy has only in-frame clones and lacks some. For V, J and clone size, that table is used; D and trimming come from the DNA. Among fewer than 300,000 clones listed, around 90% were seen once. Sequencing was performed on peripheral blood. The rearrangement joins TRBV6-5 to TRBJ1-6, with TRBD1 matching 7 bases. The TCR originated in a man aged 18 to 30 with active or convalescent COVID-19. CDR3 residues: CASSLVKGASPLHF. CDR3 sequence (DNA): TGTGCCAGCAGTTTGGTAAAGGGGGCCTCACCCCTCCACTTT.